This record covers a single T cell receptor beta chain. Its specificity is not known. One end of the junction is discordant with germline, which a read error may explain. This CDR3 has 17 amino acids. Germline V lookup: CDR1 LNHDA, CDR2 SQIVND (reference sequence). Vbeta (60) and Jbeta (13) primers were used in the PCR. The table came from immunoSEQ multiplex PCR; TCRdb's copy has only in-frame clones and leaves some out. The table lists 220,000 or so clones, about 77% of them singletons. The source of the sample is a study of cytomegalovirus exposure and HLA in healthy donors. For the study at large: About 77 million unique TCRs from HLA-typed donors made up an early data release. Study-level results: Later analysis associated a missense DCLRE1C variant with TCR beta V- and J-gene trimming. The productive fraction for most TCR beta V segments was about 90% or about 30% in an earlier analysis.

The sequence was collected from a woman aged 25 to 39 in good health and CMV-seronegative. Sequenced: PBMCs. The chain recombines TRBV19 with TRBJ1-1, with 7 nucleotides matching TRBD1. The CDR3 sequence is CVSSSPRGGTANTEAFF. The CDR3 bases are TGTGTCAGTAGTTCACCCAGAGGAGGGACAGCGAACACTGAAGCTTTCTTT.